This T cell receptor beta chain was retrieved from a study of siplizumab effects on memory and regulatory T cells. Where a few donor pairs were concerned, the unstimulated naive, memory, effector memory and TEMRA subsets underwent sequencing. Study conclusions and caveats: It seemed that naive T cells were more diverse than memory cells and were major contributors to the alloresponse. Siplizumab produced a significant reduction in alloreactive sequences that were traceable to unstimulated CD4+ memory cells. Proliferating CD4+ or CD8+ clones, roughly 75-96% of them, lacked an assignable naive or memory phenotype.

Trimming cost V 7 bases and J 7 bases, with 13 bases left between them. CDR1 LNHNV and CDR2 YYDKDF come from the germline V gene (reference sequence). The CDR3 covers 13 residues. Clones were read by immunoSEQ multiplex PCR, and TCRdb kept only the in-frame ones, dropping some. The profile covers just over 60,000 clones, with 70% to 85% appearing a single time and roughly 0.4% taken by the ten largest. A single count supports this clone. Its antigen is undetermined. This clonotype originated in a human donor in good health. Material: memory CD4+ T cells sorted from blood. J is TRBJ2-2 and V is TRBV15; the D gene could be TRBD1 or TRBD2 (5 bases each). This chain's CDR3 is CATTPGTGGELFF. The CDR3 DNA reads TGTGCCACCACCCCCGGGACGGGCGGGGAGCTGTTTTTT.